A selection of T cell receptor beta chains follows, all from one sample in a study of T cells in localized non-small cell lung cancer. Some clones are missing from TCRdb's copy, which holds only in-frame ones; the method was immunoSEQ multiplex PCR. The table shows 30,000 to 40,000 clones, with more than 75% occurring only once. The sequencing used peripheral blood, collected before any cancer treatment. These receptors came from a man between 35 and 75 years old with stage I lung adenocarcinoma. The CDR3 runs from the conserved cysteine through the conserved F or W. The size entry is marked missing in some rows and otherwise reads once, few, many or a size class.

j_gene: TRBJ2-7
v_gene: TRBV10-3
abundance: NA
CDR3aa: CAIRKLAGNSYEQYF

j_gene: TRBJ2-1
v_gene: TRBV7-3
abundance: NA
CDR3aa: CASSLMQADEQFF

j_gene: TRBJ2-3
v_gene: TRBV29-1
abundance: NA
CDR3aa: CSVGNYRGLGTDTQYF

j_gene: TRBJ2-7
v_gene: TRBV28
abundance: NA
CDR3aa: CASSLGTGGAYEQYF

j_gene: TRBJ2-7
v_gene: TRBV20-1
abundance: NA
CDR3aa: CSGPQGYEQYF

j_gene: TRBJ2-7
v_gene: TRBV7-6
abundance: NA
CDR3aa: CASSLGGGAYEQYF

j_gene: TRBJ1-1
v_gene: TRBV29-1
abundance: NA
CDR3aa: CSGGTAGDSLGTEAFF

j_gene: TRBJ1-4
v_gene: TRBV4-1
abundance: NA
CDR3aa: CASSQDVTAGEKLFF

j_gene: TRBJ1-1
v_gene: TRBV12-5
abundance: NA
CDR3aa: CASGLAQGARFF

j_gene: TRBJ2-5
v_gene: TRBV28
abundance: NA
CDR3aa: CASSFVQREVRAQETQYF

j_gene: TRBJ2-7
v_gene: TRBV7-9
abundance: few
CDR3aa: CASSSRPGPGLADSYEQYF

j_gene: TRBJ2-7
v_gene: TRBV30
abundance: NA
CDR3aa: CAWSVRTGGQPYEQYF

j_gene: TRBJ2-3
v_gene: TRBV11-3
abundance: NA
CDR3aa: CASSSGAGGTDTQYF

j_gene: TRBJ2-3
v_gene: TRBV5-1
abundance: NA
CDR3aa: CASSLDTGPDTQYF